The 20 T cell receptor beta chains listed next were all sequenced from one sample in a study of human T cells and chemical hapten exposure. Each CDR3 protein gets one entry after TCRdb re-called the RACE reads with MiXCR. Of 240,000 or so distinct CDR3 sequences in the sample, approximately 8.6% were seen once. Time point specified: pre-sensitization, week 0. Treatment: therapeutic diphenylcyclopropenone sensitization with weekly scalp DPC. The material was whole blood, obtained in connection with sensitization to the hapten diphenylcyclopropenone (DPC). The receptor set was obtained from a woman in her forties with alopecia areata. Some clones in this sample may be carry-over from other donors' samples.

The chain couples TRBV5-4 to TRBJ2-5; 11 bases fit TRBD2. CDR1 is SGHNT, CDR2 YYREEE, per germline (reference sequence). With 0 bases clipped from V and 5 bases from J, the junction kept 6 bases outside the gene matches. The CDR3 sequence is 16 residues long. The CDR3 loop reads CASSLALAGGPETQYF. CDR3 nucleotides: TGTGCCAGCAGCTTGGCCCTAGCGGGAGGCCCGGAGACCCAGTACTTC.

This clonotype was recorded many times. The CDR3 reads CASSLAGRDEQYF. CDR3 in DNA: TGTGCCAGCAGTTTAGCAGGGAGGGACGAGCAGTACTTC. The chain couples TRBV12-3 or TRBV12-4 to TRBJ2-7, with 7 bases matching TRBD2. The CDR3 runs 13 residues. V lost 0 bases, J lost 5 bases, and 1 base stayed unmatched.

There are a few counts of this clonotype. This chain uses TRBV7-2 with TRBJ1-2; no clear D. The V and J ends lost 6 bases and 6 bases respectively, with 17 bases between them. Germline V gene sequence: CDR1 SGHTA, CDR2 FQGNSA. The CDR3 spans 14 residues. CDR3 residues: CASRSASTSDGYTF. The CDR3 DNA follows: TGTGCCAGCAGGTCTGCCTCGACCAGCGATGGCTACACCTTC.

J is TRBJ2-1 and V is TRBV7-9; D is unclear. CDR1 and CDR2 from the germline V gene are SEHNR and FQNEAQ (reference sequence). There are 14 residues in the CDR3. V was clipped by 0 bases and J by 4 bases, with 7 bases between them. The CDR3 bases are TGTGCCAGCAGCTTAGCGTTCGGGTACAATGAGCAGTTCTTC. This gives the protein CASSLAFGYNEQFF.

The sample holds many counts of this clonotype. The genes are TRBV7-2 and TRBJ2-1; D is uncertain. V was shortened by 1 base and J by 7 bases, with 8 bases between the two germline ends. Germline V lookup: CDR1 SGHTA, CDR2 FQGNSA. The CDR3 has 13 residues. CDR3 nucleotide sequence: TGTGCCAGCAGCTTAGGGTACGTGAATGAGCAGTTCTTC. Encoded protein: CASSLGYVNEQFF. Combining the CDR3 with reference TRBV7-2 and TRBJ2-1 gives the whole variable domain GAGVSQSPSNKVTEKGKDVELRCDPISGHTALYWYRQSLGQGLEFLIYFQGNSAPDKSGLPSDRFSAERTGGSVSTLTIQRTQQEDSAVYLCASSLGYVNEQFFGPGTRLTVL.

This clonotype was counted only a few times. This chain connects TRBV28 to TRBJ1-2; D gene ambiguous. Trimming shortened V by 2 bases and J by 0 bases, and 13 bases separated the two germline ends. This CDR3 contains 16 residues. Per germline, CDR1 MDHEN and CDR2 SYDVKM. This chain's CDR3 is CASSLDADGTNYGYTF. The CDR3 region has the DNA TGTGCCAGCAGTTTAGACGCGGACGGGACTAACTATGGCTACACCTTC.

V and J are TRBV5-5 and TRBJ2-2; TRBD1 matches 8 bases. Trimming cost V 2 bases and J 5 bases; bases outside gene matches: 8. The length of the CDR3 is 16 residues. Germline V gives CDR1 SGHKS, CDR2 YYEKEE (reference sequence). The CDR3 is CASSFGQGERTGELFF. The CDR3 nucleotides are TGTGCCAGCAGCTTTGGACAGGGTGAACGAACCGGGGAGCTGTTTTTT.

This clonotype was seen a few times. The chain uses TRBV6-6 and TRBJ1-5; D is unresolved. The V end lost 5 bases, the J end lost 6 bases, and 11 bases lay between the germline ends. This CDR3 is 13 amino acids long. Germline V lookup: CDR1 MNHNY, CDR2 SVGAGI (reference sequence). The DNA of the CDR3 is TGTGCCAGCAGTCCTAGTGGTCGTCAGCCCCAGCATTTT. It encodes CASSPSGRQPQHF.

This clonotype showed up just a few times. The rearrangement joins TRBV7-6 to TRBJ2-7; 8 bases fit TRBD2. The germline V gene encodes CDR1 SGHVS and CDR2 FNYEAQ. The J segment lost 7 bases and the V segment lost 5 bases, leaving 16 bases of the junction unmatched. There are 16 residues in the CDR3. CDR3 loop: CASSVSGTSGSGEQYF. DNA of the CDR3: TGTGCCAGCAGCGTCTCCGGGACTAGTGGGTCTGGGGAGCAGTACTTC.

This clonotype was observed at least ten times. In DNA, the CDR3 is TGTGCCAGCAGCTTACCCAACAGGGGGTCCTACGAGCAGTACTTC. Its translation: CASSLPNRGSYEQYF. J is TRBJ2-7 and V is TRBV7-9; TRBD1 aligns across 8 bases. Germline CDR1 and CDR2: SEHNR and FQNEAQ (reference sequence). The CDR3 runs 15 residues. The ends lost 2 bases at V and 1 base at J; junction bases unmatched: 4.

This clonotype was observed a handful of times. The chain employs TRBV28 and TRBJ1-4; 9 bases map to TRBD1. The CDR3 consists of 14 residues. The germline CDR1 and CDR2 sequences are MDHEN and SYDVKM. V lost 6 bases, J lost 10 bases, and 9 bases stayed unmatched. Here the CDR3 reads CASRPTGGPVKLFF. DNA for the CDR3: TGTGCCAGCAGGCCTACAGGGGGCCCGGTAAAACTGTTTTTT. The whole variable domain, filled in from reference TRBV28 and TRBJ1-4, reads DVKVTQSSRYLVKRTGEKVFLECVQDMDHENMFWYRQDPGLGLRLIYFSYDVKMKEKGDIPEGYSVSREKKERFSLILESASTNQTSMYLCASRPTGGPVKLFFGSGTQLSVL.

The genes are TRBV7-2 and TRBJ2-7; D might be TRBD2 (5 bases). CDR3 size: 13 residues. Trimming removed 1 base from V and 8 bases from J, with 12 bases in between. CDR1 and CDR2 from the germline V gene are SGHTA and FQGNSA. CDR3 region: CASSLEEGTKQYF. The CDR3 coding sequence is TGTGCCAGCAGCTTAGAAGAGGGTACGAAGCAGTACTTC. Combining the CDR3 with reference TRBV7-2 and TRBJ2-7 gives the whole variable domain GAGVSQSPSNKVTEKGKDVELRCDPISGHTALYWYRQSLGQGLEFLIYFQGNSAPDKSGLPSDRFSAERTGGSVSTLTIQRTQQEDSAVYLCASSLEEGTKQYFGPGTRLTVT.

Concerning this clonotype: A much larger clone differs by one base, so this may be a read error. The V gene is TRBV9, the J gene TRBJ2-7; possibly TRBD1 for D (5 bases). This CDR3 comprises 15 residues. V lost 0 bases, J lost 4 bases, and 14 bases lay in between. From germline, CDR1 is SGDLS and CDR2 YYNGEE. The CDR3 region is CASSVVPSGSYEQYF. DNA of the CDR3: TGTGCCAGCAGCGTAGTACCTTCAGGGTCGTACGAGCAGTACTTC.

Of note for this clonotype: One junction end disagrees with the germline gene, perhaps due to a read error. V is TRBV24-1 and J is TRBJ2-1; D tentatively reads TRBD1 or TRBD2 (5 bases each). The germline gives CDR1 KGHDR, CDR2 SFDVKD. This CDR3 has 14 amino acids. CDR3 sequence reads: CGTSEEGYFNEQFF. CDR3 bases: TGTGGCACCAGTGAAGAGGGGTATTTCAATGAGCAGTTCTTC.

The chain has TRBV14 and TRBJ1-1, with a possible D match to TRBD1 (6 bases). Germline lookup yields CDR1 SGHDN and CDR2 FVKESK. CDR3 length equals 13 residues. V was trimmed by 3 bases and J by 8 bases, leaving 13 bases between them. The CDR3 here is CASSHQLGHEAFF. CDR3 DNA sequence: TGTGCCAGCAGCCATCAACTGGGACACGAAGCTTTCTTT. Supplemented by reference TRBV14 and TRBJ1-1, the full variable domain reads EAGVTQFPSHSVIEKGQTVTLRCDPISGHDNLYWYRRVMGKEIKFLLHFVKESKQDESGMPNNRFLAERTGGTYSTLKVQPAELEDSGVYFCASSHQLGHEAFFGQGTRLTVV.

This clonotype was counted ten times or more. The CDR3: CASSYWKENNSPLHF. The CDR3 region has the DNA TGTGCCAGCAGTTACTGGAAGGAGAATAATTCACCCCTCCACTTT. The rearrangement links TRBV6-5 to TRBJ1-6; no clear D gene. This CDR3 is 15 amino acids long. CDR1 and CDR2 (germline): MNHEY, SVGAGI. V gave up 1 base and J gave up 5 bases, with 9 bases separating them.

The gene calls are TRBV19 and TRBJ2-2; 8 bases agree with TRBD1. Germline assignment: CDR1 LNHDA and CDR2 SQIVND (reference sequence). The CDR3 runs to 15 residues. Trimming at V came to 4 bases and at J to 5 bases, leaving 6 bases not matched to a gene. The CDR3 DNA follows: TGTGCCAGTAGTAAAGGACAGGGAGCTACCGGGGAGCTGTTTTTT. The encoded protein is CASSKGQGATGELFF.

The CDR3 nucleotides read TGCAGTGCCAGACAACAGGGGATTCCCCTCAATGAGCAGTTCTTC. Amino acids: CSARQQGIPLNEQFF. The chain is built from TRBV20-1 and TRBJ2-1, with TRBD1 matching over 7 bases. This CDR3 is built from 15 residues. Trimming cost V 6 bases and J 6 bases; bases outside gene matches: 14. Germline values: CDR1 DFQATT, CDR2 SNEGSKA (reference sequence).

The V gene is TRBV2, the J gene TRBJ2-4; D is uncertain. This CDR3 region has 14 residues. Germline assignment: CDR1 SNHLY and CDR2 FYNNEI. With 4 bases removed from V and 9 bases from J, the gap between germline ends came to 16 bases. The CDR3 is CASSAKDSGGIQYF. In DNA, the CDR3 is TGTGCCAGCAGTGCTAAGGATTCGGGTGGCATTCAGTACTTC.

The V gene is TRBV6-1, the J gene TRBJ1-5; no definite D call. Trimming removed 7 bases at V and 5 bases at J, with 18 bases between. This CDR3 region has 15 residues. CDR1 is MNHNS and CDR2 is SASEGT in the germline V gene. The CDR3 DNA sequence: TGTGCCAGCACCCCGGTATGGCAGCGAGATCAGCCCCAGCATTTT. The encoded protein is CASTPVWQRDQPQHF.